The 29 T cell receptor beta chains reported below all come from one sample, sequenced in a study of OX40 agonist ivuxolimab in advanced cancers. Libraries were prepared by immunoSEQ multiplex PCR; TCRdb keeps only in-frame clonotypes and omits some of them. The sample contains tens of thousands of clones, over 90% of which appear only once. Sequenced material: CD4+ or CD8+ T cells sorted from blood, taken in a trial of the OX40 agonist ivuxolimab. The receptors were sampled from an adult with an advanced solid tumor such as melanoma, head and neck, liver or kidney cancer.

The gene calls are TRBV7-8 and TRBJ2-7, with 7 positions matching TRBD1. V was clipped by 3 bases and J by 2 bases; unmatched bases: 4. The germline CDR1 and CDR2 sequences are SGHVS and FQNEAQ. This CDR3 has 14 residues. The DNA of the CDR3 is TGTGCCAGCAGCTTCGGACAGGTTACCTACGAGCAGTACTTC. This encodes CASSFGQVTYEQYF.

The DNA of the CDR3 is TGTGCCAGCAGCGCCCGAGGGGGTGCGGCTAATGAAAAACTGTTTTTT. Amino acid sequence: CASSARGGAANEKLFF. This rearrangement joins TRBV9 to TRBJ1-4; TRBD1 might be the D (6 bases). CDR3 length equals 16 residues. CDR1 SGDLS and CDR2 YYNGEE come from the germline V gene. V shed 3 bases and J shed 3 bases, with 15 bases lying between them.

CDR3 bases: TGTGCCAGCAGCCCAGTGTCAGGGGAAAGGAGCTATGGCTACACCTTC. It is translated as CASSPVSGERSYGYTF. The rearrangement joins TRBV7-2 to TRBJ1-2; a weak D match, TRBD1 (6 bases). Looked up from germline, CDR1 is SGHTA and CDR2 is FQGNSA. This CDR3 comprises 16 residues. Trimming left V 5 bases short and J 4 bases short, with 20 bases between.

This clone is large in the sample. The chain joins TRBV7-9 to TRBJ2-7; D may be TRBD2 (5 bases). This CDR3 has 16 residues. The V end was cut by 3 bases, the J end by 2 bases, with 17 bases between. Germline V lookup: CDR1 SEHNR, CDR2 FQNEAQ (reference sequence). Here the CDR3 reads CASSFESGPRPYEQYF. In DNA form, the CDR3 reads TGTGCCAGCAGCTTTGAGAGCGGTCCCAGGCCCTACGAGCAGTACTTC.

CDR3 amino acids: CAWSTMSSYNSPLHF. The CDR3 region has the DNA TGTGCCTGGAGCACGATGAGCTCCTATAATTCACCCCTCCACTTT. V usage is TRBV30 and J usage is TRBJ1-6; no clear D gene. With 3 bases removed from V and 0 bases from J, the gap between germline ends came to 9 bases. Looked up from germline, CDR1 is GTSNPN and CDR2 is SVGIG (reference sequence). There are 15 residues in the CDR3.

V and J are TRBV11-2 and TRBJ2-7; 8 positions match TRBD2. V lost 7 bases, J lost 4 bases, and 9 bases stayed unmatched. CDR1 and CDR2 from the germline V gene are SGHAT and FQNNGV. This CDR3 has 14 residues. CDR3: CASTPQRGRYEQYF. The DNA of the CDR3 is TGTGCCAGCACCCCACAGCGGGGGCGGTACGAGCAGTACTTC. Together with reference TRBV11-2 and TRBJ2-7, the CDR3 gives the full variable domain: EAGVAQSPRYKIIEKRQSVAFWCNPISGHATLYWYQQILGQGPKLLIQFQNNGVVDDSQLPKDRFSAERLKGVDSTLKIQPAKLEDSAVYLCASTPQRGRYEQYFGPGTRLTVT.

This chain links TRBV4-1 with TRBJ1-6; a possible D gene is TRBD1 (5 bases). The CDR3 runs 16 residues. Per germline, CDR1 MGHRA and CDR2 YSYEKL. The V and J ends lost 1 base and 8 bases respectively, with 15 bases between them. In DNA, the CDR3 is TGCGCCAGCAGCCAAGGGGCAGGGCAAGGAGATTCACCCCTCCACTTT. Protein sequence: CASSQGAGQGDSPLHF.

The J gene is TRBJ1-5, the V gene TRBV10-2, with D tentatively TRBD1 (5 bases). V gave up 4 bases and J gave up 7 bases, with 14 bases separating them. The CDR3 loop spans 14 amino acids. Germline V gene lookup returns CDR1 WSHSY and CDR2 SAAADI. The CDR3 region is CASSVLGQGQPQHF. DNA for the CDR3: TGCGCCAGCAGTGTTTTGGGGCAAGGGCAGCCCCAGCATTTT.

This clone was detected only once. V usage is TRBV6-1 and J usage is TRBJ1-5, with TRBD1 as a possible D gene (5 bases). CDR1 is MNHNS and CDR2 is SASEGT in the germline V gene. The germline V and J ends were trimmed by 4 bases and 6 bases, with 7 bases remaining between them. The CDR3 contains 12 residues. CDR3 amino acids: CASSVGTQPQHF. CDR3 nucleotides: TGTGCCAGCAGTGTAGGGACTCAGCCCCAGCATTTT.

The chain uses TRBV5-1 and TRBJ2-3; 11 bases agree with TRBD2. The CDR3 is 16 residues long. V lost 0 bases and J lost 6; bases outside the gene matches: 6. Germline-derived CDR1 and CDR2 are SGHRS and YFSETQ. CDR3 loop: CASSLVTSGARDTQYF. Here the CDR3 DNA reads TGCGCCAGCAGCTTGGTGACTAGCGGGGCTCGGGATACGCAGTATTTT.

The rearrangement uses TRBV5-6 and TRBJ2-7; weak D call: TRBD1 (6 bases). V gave up 4 bases and J gave up 1 base, with 9 bases separating them. Germline CDR1 and CDR2: SGHDT and YYEEEE. CDR3 size: 13 residues. Here the CDR3 DNA reads TGTGCCAGCAGCCGGGACATATCCTACGAGCAGTACTTC. This sequence encodes CASSRDISYEQYF.

The chain uses TRBV11-2 and TRBJ2-3; D is undetermined. Trimming removed 0 bases at V and 2 bases at J, with 12 bases between. This CDR3 has 16 amino acids. CDR1 and CDR2 from the germline V gene are SGHAT and FQNNGV. In DNA, the CDR3 is TGTGCCAGCAGCTTAGACACCTGGGTATCCACAGATACGCAGTATTTT. Protein sequence: CASSLDTWVSTDTQYF.

The chain carries TRBV30 and TRBJ1-4, with 10 positions matching TRBD1. The CDR3 is 15 residues long. CDR1 and CDR2 (germline): GTSNPN, SVGIG (reference sequence). V lost 5 bases and J lost 3; bases outside the gene matches: 6. CDR3 DNA: TGTGCCTGGGTCCCGGGACAGGGGTCTAATGAAAAACTGTTTTTT. Its protein is CAWVPGQGSNEKLFF. Full variable domain (remainder filled in from reference TRBV30 and TRBJ1-4): SQTIHQWPATLVQPVGSPLSLECTVEGTSNPNLYWYRQAAGRGLQLLFYSVGIGQISSEVPQNLSASRPQDRQFILSSKKLLLSDSGFYLCAWVPGQGSNEKLFFGSGTQLSVL.

The rearrangement links TRBV13 to TRBJ1-2; D call uncertain. Trimming cost V 5 bases and J 5 bases, with 21 bases left between them. Germline V gene lookup returns CDR1 PRHDT and CDR2 FYEKMQ (reference sequence). This CDR3 is built from 16 residues. DNA for the CDR3: TGTGCCAGCAGCGTACCGACGGAGAGTTACCCATATGGCTACACCTTC. Translating it yields CASSVPTESYPYGYTF. Together with reference TRBV13 and TRBJ1-2, the CDR3 gives the full variable domain: AAGVIQSPRHLIKEKRETATLKCYPIPRHDTVYWYQQGPGQDPQFLISFYEKMQSDKGSIPDRFSAQQFSDYHSELNMSSLELGDSALYFCASSVPTESYPYGYTFGSGTRLTVV.

This chain connects TRBV5-5 to TRBJ2-1, with 7 bases aligning to TRBD1. From germline, CDR1 is SGHKS and CDR2 YYEKEE (reference sequence). This CDR3 is built from 15 residues. The junction had 9 bases not matched to a gene; V was cut back by 4 bases and J by 5 bases. The CDR3 protein is CASSDFGDRNNEQFF. In DNA form, the CDR3 reads TGTGCCAGCAGCGATTTCGGGGACAGAAACAATGAGCAGTTCTTC.

The chain is built from TRBV19 and TRBJ2-1; 12 bases line up with TRBD2. V gave up 10 bases and J gave up 9 bases; unmatched junction bases: 7. The CDR3 sequence is 13 residues long. The germline CDR1 and CDR2 sequences are LNHDA and SQIVND (reference sequence). CDR3 sequence reads: CATSTSGGGEQFF. CDR3 DNA sequence: TGTGCCACTTCGACTAGCGGGGGAGGTGAGCAGTTCTTC.

The genes are TRBV7-9 and TRBJ1-2; D may be TRBD1 (5 bases). With 5 bases removed from V and 6 bases from J, the gap between germline ends came to 13 bases. There are 13 residues in the CDR3. CDR1 is SEHNR, CDR2 FQNEAQ, per germline (reference sequence). In nucleotides, the CDR3 is TGTGCCAGCAGCCCGGGACGGATGAATGGCTACACCTTC. This sequence encodes CASSPGRMNGYTF.

This clone has only one observation. The chain combines TRBV15 with TRBJ1-4; D is perhaps TRBD1 (6 bases). Trimming stripped 0 bases from V and 8 bases from J, with 16 bases between. CDR3 size: 16 residues. Germline assignment: CDR1 LNHNV and CDR2 YYDKDF (reference sequence). As DNA, the CDR3 is TGTGCCACCAGCAGAGATTCGGGGGCGGGTCAGGAAAAACTGTTTTTT. Translated: CATSRDSGAGQEKLFF.

The chain uses TRBV28 and TRBJ1-1; D may be TRBD1 (6 bases). Trimming stripped 5 bases from V and 7 bases from J, with 11 bases between. Looked up from germline, CDR1 is MDHEN and CDR2 is SYDVKM. There are 12 residues in the CDR3. For the CDR3, the DNA is TGTGCCAGCAGTCTCAGGGGTATTGAAGCTTTCTTT. This codes for CASSLRGIEAFF.

This chain uses TRBV27 with TRBJ2-2, with D possibly called TRBD1 or TRBD2 (6 bases each). V was trimmed by 5 bases and J by 4 bases, leaving 11 bases between them. This CDR3 region has 14 residues. Looked up from germline, CDR1 is MNHEY and CDR2 is SMNVEV (reference sequence). The chain's CDR3 is CASSAGTSTGELFF. DNA for the CDR3: TGTGCCAGCAGTGCGGGGACAAGCACCGGGGAGCTGTTTTTT.

This clone was seen only once. The chain combines TRBV6-6 with TRBJ1-5, with D tentatively TRBD1 (6 bases). The CDR3 contains 15 residues. Germline V CDR1 and CDR2: MNHNY, SVGAGI (reference sequence). Trimming shortened V by 6 bases and J by 0 bases, and 12 bases separated the two germline ends. CDR3 coding DNA: TGTGCCAGCAGAAAAGACAGGTATAGCAATCAGCCCCAGCATTTT. Protein product: CASRKDRYSNQPQHF.

V usage is TRBV30 and J usage is TRBJ2-2, with D possibly matching TRBD1 (5 bases). This CDR3 comprises 14 residues. The germline gives CDR1 GTSNPN, CDR2 SVGIG (reference sequence). Trimming took 1 base from V and 4 from J, leaving 10 bases between them. The CDR3 loop reads CAWSEGMGTGELFF. The CDR3 DNA reads as TGTGCCTGGAGTGAGGGGATGGGCACCGGGGAGCTGTTTTTT.

The rearrangement links TRBV19 to TRBJ2-1; 7 bases agree with TRBD2. The CDR3 length is 16 residues. Germline V lookup: CDR1 LNHDA, CDR2 SQIVND (reference sequence). With 3 bases clipped from V and 2 bases from J, the junction kept 7 bases outside the gene matches. The CDR3 DNA reads as TGTGCCAGTAGTATTGGTGGCGGGGGAACCTACAATGAGCAGTTCTTC. It encodes CASSIGGGGTYNEQFF.

This clone was found once. V is TRBV11-2 and J is TRBJ2-5, with TRBD1 matching over 8 bases. The junction had 8 bases not matched to a gene; V was cut back by 5 bases and J by 0 bases. The CDR3 runs 16 residues. Germline values: CDR1 SGHAT, CDR2 FQNNGV. CDR3 sequence reads: CASSPGTGEYQETQYF. CDR3 in DNA: TGTGCCAGCAGCCCTGGGACAGGAGAATACCAAGAGACCCAGTACTTC.

The chain has TRBV14 and TRBJ2-3, with D possibly being TRBD2 (7 bases). Trimming left V 1 base short and J 4 bases short, with 15 bases between. The CDR3 runs to 16 residues. Germline V gives CDR1 SGHDN, CDR2 FVKESK. In DNA form, the CDR3 reads TGTGCCAGCAGCCAAGTCAGCAGGGGAGGGGCAGATACGCAGTATTTT. It encodes CASSQVSRGGADTQYF.

The chain uses TRBV23-1 and TRBJ1-1; TRBD1 might be the D (6 bases). TRBV23-1 is flagged as an ORF with uncertain function. The CDR3 contains 16 residues. V lost 2 bases to trimming and J lost 0 bases, with 13 bases between them. DNA for the CDR3: TGCGCCAGCAGTCAAACCTGGACAGCCATGAACACTGAAGCTTTCTTT. This sequence encodes CASSQTWTAMNTEAFF.

Here the CDR3 reads CASSLWPRRQGCYEQYV. The CDR3, as DNA: TGTGCCAGCAGCTTGTGGCCTCGTAGACAGGGGTGTTACGAGCAGTACGTC. The genes are TRBV7-9 and TRBJ2-7; TRBD1 matches 8 bases. V shed 3 bases, J shed 4 bases, and the junction held 14 bases outside the gene matches. In germline, CDR1 is SEHNR, CDR2 FQNEAQ (reference sequence). This CDR3 comprises 17 residues.

This chain links TRBV10-2 with TRBJ2-3; D remains ambiguous. The CDR3 sequence is 19 residues long. CDR1 and CDR2 from the germline V gene are WSHSY and SAAADI. The V end was cut by 4 bases, the J end by 2 bases, with 25 bases between. The CDR3 region is CASSGRDAAEPNHTDTQYF. CDR3 nucleotide sequence: TGCGCCAGCAGTGGTAGGGATGCGGCGGAACCGAATCACACAGATACGCAGTATTTT.

The rearrangement uses TRBV5-8 and TRBJ1-5; 12 nucleotides match TRBD1. CDR1 is SGHTS, CDR2 YDEGEE, per germline. With 2 bases clipped from V and 10 bases from J, the junction kept 4 bases outside the gene matches. The CDR3 spans 14 residues. CDR3 protein: CASSFGTGGEPQHF. The CDR3 bases are TGTGCCAGCAGCTTCGGGACAGGGGGCGAACCCCAGCATTTT.